This TCR beta chain was profiled in a study of blood T cells in healthy people across ages. Findings and limits, study-wide: For the donors, CMV status was unknown and possibly confounded expanded clonotype changes. While age rose, TCR beta diversity per million T cells dropped in a roughly linear way.

Primed by a sample-barcoded 5' primer and a J-beta primer mix, a second PCR proceeded for roughly 6 to 12 cycles. Every cDNA molecule carried a tag from a template-switch adaptor bearing 12 random nucleotides. One entry per CDR3 protein results from TCRdb running MiXCR on the 5' RACE reads. The sample has more than 650,000 distinct CDR3 sequences, about a fifth seen once. With respect to this clonotype: Its specificity is unknown.

The sample taken for sequencing was blood. This receptor was identified in a man between 70 and 80 years old in good health.

The CDR3 region is CASSAPGQSSYEQYF. In nucleotides, the CDR3 is TGTGCCAGCAGCGCGCCGGGGCAGAGCTCCTACGAGCAGTACTTC. The chain uses TRBV28 and TRBJ2-7, with D perhaps matching TRBD1 or TRBD2 (5 bases each). The length of the CDR3 is 15 residues. Germline V gene data show CDR1 as MDHEN and CDR2 as SYDVKM. The V gene lost 6 bases and the J gene lost 0 bases, with 15 bases spanning the gap. The full variable domain, with the rest looked up from reference TRBV28 and TRBJ2-7, is DVKVTQSSRYLVKRTGEKVFLECVQDMDHENMFWYRQDPGLGLRLIYFSYDVKMKEKGDIPEGYSVSREKKERFSLILESASTNQTSMYLCASSAPGQSSYEQYFGPGTRLTVT.